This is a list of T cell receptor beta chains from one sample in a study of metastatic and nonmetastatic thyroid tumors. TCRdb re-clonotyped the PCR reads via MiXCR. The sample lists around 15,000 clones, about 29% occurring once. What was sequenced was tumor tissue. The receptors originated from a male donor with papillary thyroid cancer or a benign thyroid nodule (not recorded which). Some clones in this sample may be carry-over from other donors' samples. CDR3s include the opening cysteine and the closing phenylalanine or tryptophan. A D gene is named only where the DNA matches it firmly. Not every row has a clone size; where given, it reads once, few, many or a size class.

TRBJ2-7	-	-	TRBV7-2	CASSLGPSWSYEQYF	TGTGCCAGCAGCTTGGGCCCTAGCTGGTCCTACGAGCAGTACTTC
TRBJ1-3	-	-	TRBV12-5	CASGRDSGNTIYF	TGTGCTAGTGGGAGGGACTCTGGAAACACCATATATTTT
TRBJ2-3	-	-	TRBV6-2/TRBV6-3	CASRARGGSTDTQYF	TGTGCCAGCAGAGCCAGGGGGGGCAGCACAGATACGCAGTATTTT
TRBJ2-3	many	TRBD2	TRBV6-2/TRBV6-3	CASSPTSGGYTDTQYF	TGTGCCAGCAGTCCTACTAGCGGGGGATACACAGATACGCAGTATTTT
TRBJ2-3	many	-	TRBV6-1	CASSPGRDTQYF	TGTGCCAGCAGTCCCGGGAGAGATACGCAGTATTTT
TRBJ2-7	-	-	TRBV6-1	CASSTGTLQTYEQYF	TGTGCCAGCTCCACTGGAACACTCCAAACCTACGAGCAGTACTTC
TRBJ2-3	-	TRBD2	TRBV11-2	CASSPRGGVGGADTQYF	TGTGCCAGCAGCCCCCGGGGGGGGGTGGGAGGAGCAGATACGCAGTATTTT
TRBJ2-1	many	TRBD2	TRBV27	CASSLSRAGGGQFF	TGTGCCAGCAGTTTATCAAGGGCGGGGGGGGGGCAGTTCTTC
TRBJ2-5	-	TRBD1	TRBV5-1	CASSPMGTVQETQYF	TGCGCCAGCAGCCCCATGGGGACAGTTCAAGAGACCCAGTACTTC
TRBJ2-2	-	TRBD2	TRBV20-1	CSAGHGGSLTGELFF	TGCAGTGCTGGACACGGGGGGTCTCTGACCGGGGAGCTGTTTTTT
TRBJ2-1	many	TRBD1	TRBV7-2	CASSPGTGADEQFF	TGTGCCAGCAGCCCTGGGACAGGGGCCGATGAGCAGTTCTTC
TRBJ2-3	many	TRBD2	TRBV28	CASRAGAGGTDTQYF	TGTGCCAGCAGGGCGGGAGCTGGGGGCACAGATACGCAGTATTTT
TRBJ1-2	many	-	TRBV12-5	CASGLVPLTWNYGYTF	TGTGCTAGTGGTTTGGTCCCCCTGACATGGAACTATGGCTACACCTTC
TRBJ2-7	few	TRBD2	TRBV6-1	CASNKALAAGRRGEQHF	TGTGCCAGCAACAAGGCCCTAGCGGCAGGGCGACGCGGGGAGCAGCACTTC
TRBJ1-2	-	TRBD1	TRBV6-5	CASSYPLGQGGNYGYTF	TGTGCCAGCAGTTACCCCCTTGGACAGGGGGGAAACTATGGCTACACCTTC
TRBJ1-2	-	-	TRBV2	CASSETQNGAYFYGYTF	TGTGCCAGCAGTGAAACTCAAAACGGGGCTTACTTCTATGGCTACACCTTC
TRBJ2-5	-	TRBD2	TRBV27	CATGTSGRVGRETQYF	TGTGCCACCGGGACTAGCGGGAGGGTAGGGCGAGAGACCCAGTACTTC
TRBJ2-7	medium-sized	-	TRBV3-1	CASSQGGSGYEQYF	TGTGCCAGCAGCCAAGGCGGTTCGGGCTACGAGCAGTACTTC
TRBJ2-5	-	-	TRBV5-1	CASSSGGGHGREDTQYF	TGCGCCAGCAGCTCCGGCGGGGGACATGGGCGGGAAGATACCCAGTACTTC
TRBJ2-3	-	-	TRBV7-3	CASSLSGHRRDKQYF	TGTGCCAGCAGCTTATCGGGACACCGCAGAGATAAGCAGTATTTT
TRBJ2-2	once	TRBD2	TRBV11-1	CTRSLEAGAVRHTGELFF	TGTACCCGCAGCTTAGAAGCGGGGGCGGTTCGGCACACCGGGGAGCTGTTTTTT
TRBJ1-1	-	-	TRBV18	CASSVTIQGHTEAFF	TGTGCCAGCTCAGTCACGATACAGGGCCACACTGAAGCTTTCTTT
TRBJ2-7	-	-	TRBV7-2	CASSLYPGEQYF	TGTGCCAGCAGCTTATACCCGGGGGAGCAGTACTTC
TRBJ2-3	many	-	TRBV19	CASRFQASAADTQYF	TGTGCCAGTAGATTCCAGGCTAGCGCAGCGGATACGCAGTATTTT
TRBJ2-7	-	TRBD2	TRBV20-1	CSASAPGTSGTYEQYF	TGCAGTGCTTCTGCCCCCGGGACTAGCGGGACCTACGAGCAGTACTTC
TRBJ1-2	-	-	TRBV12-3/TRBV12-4	CASTRLGEGYTF	TGTGCCAGCACCCGGTTAGGGGAAGGCTACACCTTC
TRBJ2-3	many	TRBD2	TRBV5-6	CASTKPAGGGSTDTQYF	TGTGCCAGCACCAAACCGGCTGGGGGGGGTAGCACAGATACGCAGTATTTT
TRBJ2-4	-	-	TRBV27	CANRPWGRGLSLAKNIQYF	TGTGCCAACCGCCCCTGGGGGCGGGGTTTATCCCTTGCCAAAAACATTCAGTACTTC
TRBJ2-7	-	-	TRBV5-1	CASSCDSAYEQYF	TGCGCCAGCAGCTGTGACAGTGCCTACGAGCAGTACTTC
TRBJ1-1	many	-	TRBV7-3	CASSVTTNTEAFF	TGTGCCAGCAGCGTGACAACTAACACTGAAGCTTTCTTT
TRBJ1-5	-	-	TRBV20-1	CSARRGSSNQPQHF	TGCAGTGCTCGCAGGGGCTCCAGCAATCAGCCCCAGCATTTT
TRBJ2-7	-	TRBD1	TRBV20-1	CSAPNRDRGVREQYF	TGCAGTGCGCCGAACCGAGACAGGGGGGTACGGGAGCAGTACTTC
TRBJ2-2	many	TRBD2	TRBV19	CASSLRTSGGGELFF	TGTGCCAGTAGTTTACGGACTAGCGGTGGGGGGGAGCTGTTTTTT
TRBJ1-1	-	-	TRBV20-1	CSASLMNTEAFF	TGCAGTGCTAGTTTAATGAACACTGAAGCTTTCTTT
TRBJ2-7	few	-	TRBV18	CASSLKGGSGSAGPTYEQYF	TGTGCCAGCTCACTCAAAGGGGGGTCGGGAAGCGCGGGACCTACCTACGAGCAGTACTTC
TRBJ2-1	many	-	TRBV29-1	CSVVTGASNEQFF	TGCAGCGTCGTGACGGGAGCCAGCAATGAGCAGTTCTTC
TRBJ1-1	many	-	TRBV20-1	CSARPAGELNTEAFF	TGCAGTGCTAGACCCGCAGGGGAGTTGAACACTGAAGCTTTCTTT
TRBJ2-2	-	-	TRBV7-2	CAGSLGSGELFF	TGTGCCGGCAGCTTAGGGTCCGGGGAGCTGTTTTTT
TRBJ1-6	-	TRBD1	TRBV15	CATSRDVGAGGTPLHF	TGTGCGACCAGCAGAGATGTAGGGGCAGGGGGGACACCCCTACACTTT
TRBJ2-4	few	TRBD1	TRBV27	CASSPRTGGFENIQYF	TGTGCCAGTAGTCCCCGGACAGGGGGCTTTGAAAACATTCAGTACTTC
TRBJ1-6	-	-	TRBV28	CASSLGSPTSPLHF	TGTGCCAGCAGTTTAGGGTCTCCCACTTCTCCCCTCCACTTT
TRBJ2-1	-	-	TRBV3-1	CASGRGLQSSYNEQFF	TGTGCCAGCGGACGTGGGCTCCAGAGCTCCTACAATGAGCAGTTCTTC
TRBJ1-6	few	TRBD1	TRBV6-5	CASSYSGQGDGSPLHF	TGTGCCAGCAGTTACTCTGGACAGGGGGATGGTTCACCCCTCCACTTT
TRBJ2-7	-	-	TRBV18	CASSRAFVEQYF	TGTGCCAGCTCACGTGCATTCGTCGAGCAGTACTTC